This record covers a single TCR beta chain. Its antigen is still unknown. This record comes from a study of CD8 T cells in ankylosing spondylitis. The V gene's germline CDR1 is MNHNS and CDR2 SASEGT. With 8 bases clipped from V and 9 bases from J, the junction kept 12 bases outside the gene matches. This CDR3 is 15 amino acids long. Generation of TCR beta libraries employed quantitative 5'-RACE incorporating molecular barcodes. TCRdb used MiXCR to reprocess the 5' RACE reads, holding one entry per CDR3 protein. The table has nearly 250,000 distinct CDR3 sequences, under 35% seen once. General observations from the study: Past studies reported some motif variants in reactive arthritis synovial fluid and blood.

The receptor comes from a male donor with ankylosing spondylitis or in good health (not recorded which). V and J are TRBV6-1 and TRBJ2-5; 13 nucleotides match TRBD2. The sample was blood, either unsorted or a sorted T cell fraction (not recorded which). The CDR3 sequence is CASSTGTSGKGAQYF. The CDR3 DNA reads TGTGCCAGCTCGACCGGGACTAGCGGGAAGGGGGCCCAGTACTTC.